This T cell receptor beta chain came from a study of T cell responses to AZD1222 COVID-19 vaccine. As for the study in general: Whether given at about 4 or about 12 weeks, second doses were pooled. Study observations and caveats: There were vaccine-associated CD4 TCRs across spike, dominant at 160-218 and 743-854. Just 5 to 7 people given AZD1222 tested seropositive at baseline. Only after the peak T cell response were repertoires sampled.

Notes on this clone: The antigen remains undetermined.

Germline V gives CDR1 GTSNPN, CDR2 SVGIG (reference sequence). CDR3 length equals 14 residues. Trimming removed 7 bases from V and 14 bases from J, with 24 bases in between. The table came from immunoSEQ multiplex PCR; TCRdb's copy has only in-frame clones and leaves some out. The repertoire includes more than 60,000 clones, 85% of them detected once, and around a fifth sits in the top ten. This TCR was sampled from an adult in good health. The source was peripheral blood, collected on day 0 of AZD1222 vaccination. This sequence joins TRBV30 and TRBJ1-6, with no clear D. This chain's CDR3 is CAYVDRRVSLALHF. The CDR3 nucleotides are TGTGCCTACGTGGACCGGCGTGTGAGTTTGGCCCTCCACTTT.